This T cell receptor beta chain originates from a study of OX40 agonist ivuxolimab in advanced cancers. Study details: People who had prior anti-PD-1, anti-PD-L1 or anti-CTLA-4 therapy could take part, and approximately 44% had some. The study's findings and limits: Dose levels from 0.1 to 3.0 mg/kg saw CD4+ and CD8+ blood T cells expand clonally by week 6.

Germline V gene lookup returns CDR1 SGHRS and CDR2 YFSETQ. CDR3 length: 14 residues. The ends were cut back, 4 bases at V and 1 base at J, with 11 bases in the middle. Clones were read by immunoSEQ multiplex PCR, and TCRdb kept only the in-frame ones, dropping some. Of roughly 60,000 clones listed, 91% are singletons. Worth noting for this clone: The antigen is undetermined.

V usage is TRBV5-1 and J usage is TRBJ1-1; no clear D. The source material was CD4+ or CD8+ T cells sorted from blood, sampled in a trial of the OX40 agonist ivuxolimab. This clonotype originated in an adult with an advanced solid tumor such as melanoma, head and neck, liver or kidney cancer. CDR3 residues: CASSQMGGNTEAFF. CDR3 bases: TGCGCCAGCAGCCAGATGGGAGGGAACACTGAAGCTTTCTTT.